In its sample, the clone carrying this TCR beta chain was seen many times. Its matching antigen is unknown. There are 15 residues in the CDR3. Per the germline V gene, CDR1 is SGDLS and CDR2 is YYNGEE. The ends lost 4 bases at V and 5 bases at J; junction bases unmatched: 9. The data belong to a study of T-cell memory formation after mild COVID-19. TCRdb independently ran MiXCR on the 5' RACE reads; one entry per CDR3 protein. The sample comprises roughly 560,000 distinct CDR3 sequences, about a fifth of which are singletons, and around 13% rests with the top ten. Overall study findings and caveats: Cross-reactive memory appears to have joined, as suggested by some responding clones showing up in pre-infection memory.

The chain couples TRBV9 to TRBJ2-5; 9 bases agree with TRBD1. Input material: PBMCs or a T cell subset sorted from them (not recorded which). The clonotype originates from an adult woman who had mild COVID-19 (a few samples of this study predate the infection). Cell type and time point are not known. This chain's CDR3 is CASSPRGDRVETQYF. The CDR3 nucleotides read TGTGCCAGCAGCCCACGAGGGGACAGGGTGGAGACCCAGTACTTC.